Below are 18 T cell receptor beta chains sequenced from a single sample in a study of Tregs in tolerant kidney transplant recipients. Assay: immunoSEQ multiplex PCR; the TCRdb copy retains only in-frame clones and omits some. The sample has tens of thousands of clones, around 84% seen once. The sample was CD4+ T cells from blood. The source is a human donor in good health.

The chain carries TRBV11-2 and TRBJ2-3; D not resolved. V lost 0 bases to trimming and J lost 1 base, with 11 bases between them. Germline-derived CDR1 and CDR2 are SGHAT and FQNNGV. This CDR3 spans 16 amino acids. CDR3 amino acids: CASSLDSMPRTDTQYF. The CDR3 nucleotides are TGTGCCAGCAGCTTAGACTCCATGCCTCGCACAGATACGCAGTATTTT. Filled out from reference TRBV11-2 and TRBJ2-3, the complete variable domain reads EAGVAQSPRYKIIEKRQSVAFWCNPISGHATLYWYQQILGQGPKLLIQFQNNGVVDDSQLPKDRFSAERLKGVDSTLKIQPAKLEDSAVYLCASSLDSMPRTDTQYFGPGTRLTVL.

This chain uses TRBV5-1 with TRBJ2-3; 7 bases agree with TRBD1. This CDR3 is built from 14 residues. Germline loops: CDR1 SGHRS, CDR2 YFSETQ. Germline trimming cut 2 bases from V and 3 bases from J; bases unmatched to any gene: 3. Here the CDR3 reads CASSFGRGTDTQYF. The DNA of the CDR3 is TGCGCCAGCAGCTTTGGCAGGGGGACAGATACGCAGTATTTT.

The V and J genes are TRBV7-2 and TRBJ2-1; 8 bases align to TRBD2. There are 16 residues in the CDR3. Trimming at V came to 3 bases and at J to 6 bases, leaving 10 bases not matched to a gene. Germline lookup yields CDR1 SGHTA and CDR2 FQGNSA. The CDR3 DNA reads TGTGCCAGCAGCTTGCCGGGACTAGTAGGAACCAATGAGCAGTTCTTC. It is translated as CASSLPGLVGTNEQFF.

J is TRBJ2-7 and V is TRBV5-1; 10 bases map to TRBD2. This CDR3 has 13 amino acids. V lost 5 bases to trimming and J lost 3 bases; unmatched junction nucleotides: 2. Germline V lookup: CDR1 SGHRS, CDR2 YFSETQ. This CDR3 reads CASRVAGGYEQYF. Written as DNA, the CDR3 is TGCGCCAGCAGAGTAGCGGGAGGCTACGAGCAGTACTTC.

J is TRBJ2-7 and V is TRBV28; no definite D call. Trimming took 2 bases from V and 2 from J, leaving 10 bases between them. The CDR3 contains 14 residues. Germline assignment: CDR1 MDHEN and CDR2 SYDVKM. CDR3 nucleotide sequence: TGTGCCAGCAGTTTAGGCCACCTCCCCTACGAGCAGTACTTC. It encodes CASSLGHLPYEQYF.

The chain joins TRBV27 to TRBJ2-2; 12 bases are shared with TRBD2. CDR1 is MNHEY and CDR2 is SMNVEV in the germline V gene (reference sequence). Losses at the gene ends were 6 bases for V and 5 bases for J; bases not matched to a gene: 13. There are 18 residues in the CDR3. The CDR3 spells CASRSNLLAGGGTGELFF. In DNA form, the CDR3 reads TGTGCCAGCAGGTCTAACCTACTAGCGGGGGGTGGAACCGGGGAGCTGTTTTTT.

This clone has only one observation. The V gene is TRBV5-1, the J gene TRBJ2-7; no clear D. This CDR3 is built from 14 residues. The germline CDR1 and CDR2 sequences are SGHRS and YFSETQ. V was cut by 4 bases and J by 3 bases, with 14 bases left in between. CDR3 in DNA: TGCGCCAGCAGCCCGTCGACTCCGAACTACGAGCAGTACTTC. This translates into CASSPSTPNYEQYF.

The chain uses TRBV27 and TRBJ2-1; D gene uncertain. The V and J ends lost 3 bases and 12 bases respectively, with 12 bases between them. CDR1 is MNHEY, CDR2 SMNVEV, per germline (reference sequence). The CDR3 runs 12 residues. The CDR3 coding sequence is TGTGCCAGCAGTTTCAGTGTAGGTCCGCAGTTCTTC. It translates to CASSFSVGPQFF.

The rearrangement uses TRBV6-1 and TRBJ1-1, with D perhaps TRBD1 (5 bases). The CDR3 has 14 amino acids. Germline loops: CDR1 MNHNS, CDR2 SASEGT. Trimming removed 7 bases from V and 5 bases from J, with 17 bases in between. The CDR3 nucleotides are TGTGCCAGCAAACGCGACAGCATAACTACTGAAGCTTTCTTT. It is translated as CASKRDSITTEAFF.

The genes are TRBV5-1 and TRBJ1-6; perhaps TRBD1 as D (5 bases). This CDR3 spans 13 amino acids. Germline V lookup: CDR1 SGHRS, CDR2 YFSETQ. Trimming cost V 4 bases and J 6 bases, with 8 bases left between them. The DNA for the CDR3 is TGCGCCAGCAGCACAGACAGTAATTCACCCCTCCACTTT. This codes for CASSTDSNSPLHF.

The CDR3 here is CASSSSRLAGSYEQYF. The CDR3 region has the DNA TGTGCCAGCAGCTCATCCAGACTAGCGGGTTCCTACGAGCAGTACTTC. J is TRBJ2-7 and V is TRBV11-3, with 10 bases that match TRBD2. CDR1 and CDR2 (germline): SGHNT, YENEEA. The CDR3 is 16 amino acids. The V and J ends lost 4 bases and 1 base, in that order; junction bases with no gene match: 7.

V gene TRBV4-1 combines with J gene TRBJ2-2, with 11 positions matching TRBD2. V shed 1 base, J shed 2 bases, and the junction held 6 bases outside the gene matches. This CDR3 comprises 18 residues. Germline CDR1 MGHRA, CDR2 YSYEKL. This chain's CDR3 is CASSQASLAGANTGELFF. The CDR3 nucleotides are TGCGCCAGCAGCCAAGCGTCACTAGCGGGGGCCAACACCGGGGAGCTGTTTTTT.

V and J are TRBV6-6 and TRBJ1-2; TRBD1 matches at 10 bases. Germline CDR1 is MNHNY and CDR2 is SVGAGI (reference sequence). With V trimmed by 10 bases and J by 6 bases, 8 bases remained unmatched. CDR3 length: 13 amino acids. CDR3 DNA sequence: TGTGCCACCCTGGACAGGGGGGGGGATGGCTACACCTTC. It yields the protein CATLDRGGDGYTF.

The gene calls are TRBV7-2 and TRBJ1-2, with 7 bases lining up with TRBD1. The CDR3 totals 15 residues. V lost 0 bases and J lost 6; bases outside the gene matches: 7. Germline CDR1 reads SGHTA; CDR2 reads FQGNSA. The CDR3 protein is CASSLALSRGNGYTF. As DNA, the CDR3 is TGTGCCAGCAGCTTAGCGCTGTCCAGGGGGAATGGCTACACCTTC. Together with reference TRBV7-2 and TRBJ1-2, the CDR3 gives the full variable domain: GAGVSQSPSNKVTEKGKDVELRCDPISGHTALYWYRQSLGQGLEFLIYFQGNSAPDKSGLPSDRFSAERTGGSVSTLTIQRTQQEDSAVYLCASSLALSRGNGYTFGSGTRLTVV.

The CDR3 is CASSDWERGVSWADTQYF. The CDR3, as DNA: TGTGCCAGCAGTGATTGGGAGCGGGGGGTGAGTTGGGCAGATACGCAGTATTTT. The chain carries TRBV2 and TRBJ2-3, with TRBD2 identical over 9 bases. Germline V gives CDR1 SNHLY, CDR2 FYNNEI. V trimming: 3 bases; J trimming: 4 bases; junction bases outside the gene matches: 14. The CDR3 has 18 amino acids.

The genes are TRBV7-9 and TRBJ1-3, with D perhaps matching TRBD1 (5 bases). The germline V and J ends were trimmed by 6 bases and 7 bases, with 10 bases remaining between them. CDR3 length equals 12 residues. Per the germline V gene, CDR1 is SEHNR and CDR2 is FQNEAQ (reference sequence). CDR3 protein: CASRGLWNTIYF. The CDR3, as DNA: TGTGCCAGCAGGGGGCTCTGGAACACCATATATTTT. The whole variable domain, remainder taken from reference TRBV7-9 and TRBJ1-3, is DTGVSQNPRHKITKRGQNVTFRCDPISEHNRLYWYRQTLGQGPEFLTYFQNEAQLEKSRLLSDRFSAERPKGSFSTLEIQRTEQGDSAMYLCASRGLWNTIYFGEGSWLTVV.

The CDR3 loop is CASSLSGGPTDTQYF. CDR3 in DNA: TGTGCCAGCAGCTTGAGCGGGGGGCCCACAGATACGCAGTATTTT. The rearrangement links TRBV11-3 to TRBJ2-3; TRBD2 aligns across 9 bases. The CDR3 is made up of 15 amino acids. V was pared by 3 bases and J by 2 bases, with 3 bases of the junction left unmatched. Germline CDR1 and CDR2: SGHNT and YENEEA.

This clone appeared once. The CDR3 loop reads CASSSTSGGSYEQYF. In nucleotides, the CDR3 is TGTGCCAGCAGCTCAACTAGCGGGGGATCCTACGAGCAGTACTTC. The V and J genes are TRBV11-2 and TRBJ2-7; 11 nucleotides align to TRBD2. V was pared by 4 bases and J by 1 base, with 3 bases of the junction left unmatched. This CDR3 is built from 15 residues. In germline, CDR1 is SGHAT, CDR2 FQNNGV.